This TCR beta chain was retrieved from a study of OX40 agonist ivuxolimab in advanced cancers. TCRdb keeps only in-frame clones here, not all; method: immunoSEQ multiplex PCR. The sample shows more than 60,000 clones, roughly 80% of them seen only once. V shed 5 bases and J shed 4 bases, with 12 bases lying between them. The CDR3 spans 14 residues. Germline lookup yields CDR1 SGHVS and CDR2 FQNEAQ. This clonotype originated in an adult with an advanced solid tumor such as melanoma, head and neck, liver or kidney cancer. This specimen consisted of CD4+ or CD8+ T cells sorted from blood, obtained in a trial of the OX40 agonist ivuxolimab. V is TRBV7-8 and J is TRBJ2-1; maybe TRBD1 (6 bases). CDR3: CASSPGQRYNEQFF. The CDR3 DNA sequence: TGTGCCAGCAGCCCCGGACAGAGATACAATGAGCAGTTCTTC. Full variable domain (remainder filled in from reference TRBV7-8 and TRBJ2-1): GAGVSQSPRYKVAKRGQDVALRCDPISGHVSLFWYQQALGQGPEFLTYFQNEAQLDKSGLPSDRFFAERPEGSVSTLKIQRTQQEDSAVYLCASSPGQRYNEQFFGPGTRLTVL.